This T cell receptor (beta chain) comes out of a study of blood T cell repertoires in COVID-19. Across the whole study: COVID-19 samples from acute and convalescent phases originated in the United States, Italy and Spain. T cells, B-cell-depleted T cells, or PBMCs provided the cDNA or gDNA that served as material.

Only a few counts were recorded for this clone. V was clipped by 9 bases and J by 4 bases; unmatched bases: 8. Germline loops: CDR1 SSHAT, CDR2 FNYEAQ (reference sequence). This CDR3 region has 13 residues. In the original workflow: Scientists estimated how many nucleated cells there were by amplifying reference gene primers. Sequencing was performed with immunoSEQ multiplex PCR; in TCRdb, only in-frame clones are kept and a portion is missing. From that table come the V and J calls and clone size; the DNA was used to work out D and trimming. The sample records 200,000 to 300,000 clones, 86% being singletons.

This receptor was taken from a middle-aged man who had recovered from COVID-19. The source material was peripheral blood. This sequence joins TRBV7-7 and TRBJ1-1; TRBD1 aligns across 7 bases. The CDR3 nucleotides read TGTGCCAGTTCCCTAACAGGGGCCACTGAAGCTTTCTTT. Translated: CASSLTGATEAFF.